This T cell receptor beta chain was captured in a study of blood T cell repertoires in COVID-19. The table came from immunoSEQ multiplex PCR; TCRdb's copy has only in-frame clones and leaves some out. The sample lists about 85,000 clones, around 82% seen once, with around 6.5% in the top ten. The CDR3 has 15 amino acids. Germline V lookup: CDR1 SGHKS, CDR2 YYEKEE (reference sequence). V was trimmed by 3 bases and J by 0 bases, leaving 10 bases between them. Sequenced: peripheral blood. The source of this sequence is a man in his 60s with acute or convalescent COVID-19. The chain joins TRBV5-5 to TRBJ1-3; no reliable D call. The chain's CDR3 is CASSSTVFSGNTIYF. The DNA of the CDR3 is TGTGCCAGCAGCTCTACAGTGTTCTCTGGAAACACCATATATTTT.